This is a list of T cell receptor beta chains from one sample in a study of human T cells and chemical hapten exposure. Each CDR3 protein is one row after TCRdb ran MiXCR on the RACE reads. The sample yields 97,000 or so distinct CDR3 sequences, 27% seen once. This material consisted of whole blood, taken in connection with sensitization to the hapten diphenylcyclopropenone (DPC). The receptor set was obtained from a man aged 40-49 years with alopecia areata. Some clones in this sample may be carry-over from other donors' samples. Each CDR3 is given with its conserved first and last residue. The order of the fields is CDR3 length, clone size, J gene, D gene, V gene, CDR3 DNA, CDR3 protein. The D gene is left open where the match is weak. Clone size is stated in some rows and not others, as once, few, many or a class when expanded.

cdr3_length: 12
clone_size: NA
j_call: TRBJ2-7
d_call: NA
v_call: TRBV29-1
cdr3_nt: TGCAGCGTTGGGGACCACTCCTACGAGCAGTACTTC
cdr3_aa: CSVGDHSYEQYF

cdr3_length: 15
clone_size: few
j_call: TRBJ1-6
d_call: NA
v_call: TRBV12-3/TRBV12-4
cdr3_nt: TGTGCCAGCAAAGAGTCGGGACGGAGAAATTCACCCCTCCACTTT
cdr3_aa: CASKESGRRNSPLHF

cdr3_length: 15
clone_size: few
j_call: TRBJ1-5
d_call: NA
v_call: TRBV11-1
cdr3_nt: TGTGCCAGCAGCGGAGGTATGTGGGGGAATCAGCCCCAGCATTTT
cdr3_aa: CASSGGMWGNQPQHF

cdr3_length: 13
clone_size: few
j_call: TRBJ2-7
d_call: TRBD2
v_call: TRBV20-1
cdr3_nt: TGCGGGACTAGCGGGAGGGACCCCTACGAGCAGTACTTC
cdr3_aa: CGTSGRDPYEQYF

cdr3_length: 14
clone_size: NA
j_call: TRBJ1-6
d_call: TRBD1
v_call: TRBV6-6
cdr3_nt: TGTGCCAGCCACCGACAGGGGGCTGATTCACCCCTCCACTTT
cdr3_aa: CASHRQGADSPLHF

cdr3_length: 13
clone_size: NA
j_call: TRBJ1-1
d_call: NA
v_call: TRBV5-1
cdr3_nt: TGCGCCAGCAGCTGGGGAACCGGGACTGAAGCTTTCTTT
cdr3_aa: CASSWGTGTEAFF

cdr3_length: 14
clone_size: NA
j_call: TRBJ1-2
d_call: NA
v_call: TRBV27
cdr3_nt: TGTGCCAGCAGCTCACGGCCGGGGTCTGATGGCTACACCTTC
cdr3_aa: CASSSRPGSDGYTF

cdr3_length: 14
clone_size: few
j_call: TRBJ1-1
d_call: NA
v_call: TRBV12-3/TRBV12-4
cdr3_nt: TGTGCCAGCACCTATGGGGGCGGCAACACTGAAGCTCTCTTT
cdr3_aa: CASTYGGGNTEALF

cdr3_length: 14
clone_size: few
j_call: TRBJ2-1
d_call: TRBD1
v_call: TRBV12-5
cdr3_nt: TGTGCTAGTGGTTTGGCGACAGGGTACAATGAGCAGTTCTTC
cdr3_aa: CASGLATGYNEQFF

cdr3_length: 15
clone_size: NA
j_call: TRBJ2-5
d_call: NA
v_call: TRBV11-2
cdr3_nt: TGTGCCAGCAGCCCCCGACCCGGGGGCCCAGAGACCCAGTACTTC
cdr3_aa: CASSPRPGGPETQYF

cdr3_length: 17
clone_size: NA
j_call: TRBJ2-3
d_call: TRBD2
v_call: TRBV7-2
cdr3_nt: TGTGCCAGCAGTTACCCTAGCGGGAGGGCCTCCACAGATACGCAGTATTTT
cdr3_aa: CASSYPSGRASTDTQYF

cdr3_length: 11
clone_size: NA
j_call: TRBJ2-7
d_call: NA
v_call: TRBV6-2/TRBV6-3
cdr3_nt: TGTGCCAGCACTCAAGGGAGCGGGCAGTACTTC
cdr3_aa: CASTQGSGQYF